The source of this TCR beta chain is a study of blood T cell repertoires in COVID-19. Study overall: Samples taken during acute and convalescent COVID-19 were collected in the United States, Italy and Spain.

Original processing methods: Counts of nucleated cells, estimated from reference gene primer amplification, were obtained. Measured with immunoSEQ multiplex PCR; TCRdb has only the in-frame clones, and not every one. The V and J calls and clone size come from that table; D and trimming were worked out from the DNA. The table lists around 250,000 clones, 70% to 90% of them singletons. The CDR3 covers 15 residues. J was trimmed by 4 bases and V by 6 bases; bases with no gene match: 9. The germline V gene has CDR1 MNHEY and CDR2 SVGAGI. Study members were between about 18 and 95 years old and lived in 25 or so US regions. Two negative PCRs, clearance, or symptom resolution had been documented for recovered Cohort 3 donors.

Sequenced: PBMCs or T cells enriched from blood (not recorded which). This rearrangement joins TRBV6-5 to TRBJ1-2, with TRBD1 identical over 9 bases. The sequence was obtained from a woman in her fifties or sixties who had recovered from COVID-19. In nucleotides, the CDR3 is TGTGCCAGCAGCTCCCGGGACAGGGAAGGCTATGGCTACACCTTC. The encoded protein is CASSSRDREGYGYTF.